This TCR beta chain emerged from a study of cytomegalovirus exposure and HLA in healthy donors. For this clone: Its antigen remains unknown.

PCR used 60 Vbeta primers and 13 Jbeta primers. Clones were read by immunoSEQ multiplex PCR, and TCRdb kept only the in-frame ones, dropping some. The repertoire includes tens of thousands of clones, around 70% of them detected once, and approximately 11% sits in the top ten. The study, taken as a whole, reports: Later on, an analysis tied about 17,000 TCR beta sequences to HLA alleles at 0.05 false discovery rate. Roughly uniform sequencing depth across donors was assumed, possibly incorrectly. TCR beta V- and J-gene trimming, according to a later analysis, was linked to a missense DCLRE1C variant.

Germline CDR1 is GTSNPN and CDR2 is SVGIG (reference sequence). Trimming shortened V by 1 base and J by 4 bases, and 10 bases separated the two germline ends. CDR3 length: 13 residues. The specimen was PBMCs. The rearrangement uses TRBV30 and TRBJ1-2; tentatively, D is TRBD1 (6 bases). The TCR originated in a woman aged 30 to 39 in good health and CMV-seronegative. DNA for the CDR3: TGTGCCTGGAGTGAGGACAGATTCTATGGCTACACCTTC. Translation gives CAWSEDRFYGYTF.